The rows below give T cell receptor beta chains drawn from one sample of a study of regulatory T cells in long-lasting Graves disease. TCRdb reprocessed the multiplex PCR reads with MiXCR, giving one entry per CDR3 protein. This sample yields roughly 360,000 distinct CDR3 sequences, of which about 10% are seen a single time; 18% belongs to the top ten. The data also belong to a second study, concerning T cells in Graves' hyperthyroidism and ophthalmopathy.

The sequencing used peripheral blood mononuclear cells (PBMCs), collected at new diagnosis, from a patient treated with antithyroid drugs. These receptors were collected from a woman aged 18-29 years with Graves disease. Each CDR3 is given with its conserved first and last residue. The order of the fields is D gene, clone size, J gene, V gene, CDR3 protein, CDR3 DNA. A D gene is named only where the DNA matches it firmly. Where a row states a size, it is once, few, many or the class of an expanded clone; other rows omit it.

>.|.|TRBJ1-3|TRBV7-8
CASSSPTKGYGNTIYF
TGTGCCAGCAGCTCTCCCACGAAGGGCTATGGGAACACCATATATTTT
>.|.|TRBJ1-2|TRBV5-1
CASSFDTPMDGYTF
TGCGCCAGCAGTTTCGACACGCCCATGGATGGCTACACCTTC
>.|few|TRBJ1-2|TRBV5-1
CASSSLDRSYGYTF
TGCGCCAGCAGCTCCTTGGACCGTTCCTATGGCTACACCTTC
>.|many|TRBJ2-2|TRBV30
CAWTSLNTGELFF
TGTGCCTGGACCAGTCTGAACACCGGGGAGCTGTTTTTT
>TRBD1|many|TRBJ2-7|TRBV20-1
CSARDIGRTGGFEQYF
TGCAGTGCTAGAGATATAGGTAGGACAGGTGGCTTCGAGCAGTACTTC
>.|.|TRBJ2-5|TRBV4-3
CASSLREEETQYF
TGCGCCAGCAGCCTTAGGGAGGAAGAGACCCAGTACTTC
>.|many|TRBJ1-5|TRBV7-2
CASSLVPGSNQPQHF
TGTGCCAGCAGCTTAGTTCCCGGGTCCAATCAGCCCCAGCATTTT
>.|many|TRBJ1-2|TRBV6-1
CAASDNIWGRRSYGYTF
TGTGCCGCCAGCGATAATATTTGGGGCCGAAGATCCTATGGCTACACCTTC
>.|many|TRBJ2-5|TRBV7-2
CASNPRGSETQYF
TGTGCCAGCAACCCAAGGGGGTCAGAGACCCAGTACTTC
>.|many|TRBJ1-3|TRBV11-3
CASSFLINSGNTIYF
TGTGCCAGCAGCTTCTTAATCAACTCTGGAAACACCATATATTTT
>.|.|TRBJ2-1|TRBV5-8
CASSLEITAFAYNEQFF
TGTGCCAGCAGCTTGGAGATCACAGCCTTTGCCTACAATGAGCAGTTCTTC
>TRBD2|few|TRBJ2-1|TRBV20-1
CSARAGGFDSYNEQFF
TGCAGTGCAAGAGCGGGGGGCTTTGACTCCTACAATGAGCAGTTCTTC
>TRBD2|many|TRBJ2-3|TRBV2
CASSDGLGYGTDTQYF
TGTGCCAGCAGTGACGGACTAGGGTACGGCACAGATACGCAGTATTTT
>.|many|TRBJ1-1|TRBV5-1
CASSLVPGTNTEAFF
TGCGCCAGCAGCTTGGTCCCGGGGACGAACACTGAAGCTTTCTTT
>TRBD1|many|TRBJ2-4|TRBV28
CASSSGGLAKNIQYF
TGTGCCAGCAGTTCAGGGGGCTTGGCCAAAAACATTCAGTACTTC
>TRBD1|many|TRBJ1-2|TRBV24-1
CATSAKTGGKTNYGYTF
TGTGCCACCAGTGCAAAAACAGGGGGGAAAACTAACTATGGCTACACCTTC
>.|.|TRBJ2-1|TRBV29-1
CSVSTTAWANYNEQFF
TGCAGCGTCTCTACGACTGCGTGGGCGAACTACAATGAGCAGTTCTTC
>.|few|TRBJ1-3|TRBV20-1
CSAVWGGKGNTIYF
TGCAGTGCTGTGTGGGGGGGAAAGGGAAACACCATATATTTT
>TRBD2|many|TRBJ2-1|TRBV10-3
CAIRGTRPDNEQFF
TGTGCCATCAGGGGGACTAGGCCCGACAATGAGCAGTTCTTC
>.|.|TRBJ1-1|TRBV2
CAGKGRGFAEAFF
TGTGCCGGGAAAGGCAGGGGTTTCGCTGAAGCTTTCTTT
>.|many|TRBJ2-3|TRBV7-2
CASSLTRDRTDTQYF
TGTGCCAGCAGCTTAACCCGGGATCGGACAGATACGCAGTATTTT
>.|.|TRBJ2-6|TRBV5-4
CASSLVLHSSGANVLTF
TGTGCCAGCAGCTTGGTGTTGCACAGTTCTGGGGCCAACGTCCTGACTTTC
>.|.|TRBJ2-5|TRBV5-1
CASSLLGWKRGQETQYF
TGCGCCAGCAGCTTGTTAGGGTGGAAGCGGGGACAGGAGACCCAGTACTTC
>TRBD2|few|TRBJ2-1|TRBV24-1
CATSGLAGDEYNEQFF
TGTGCCACCAGTGGACTAGCGGGAGACGAATACAATGAGCAGTTCTTC
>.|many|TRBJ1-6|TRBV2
CASKGRGSGPLHF
TGTGCCAGCAAGGGTCGGGGATCGGGACCCCTCCACTTT
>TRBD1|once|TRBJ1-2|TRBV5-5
CASSSGGQNTGHTF
TGTGCCAGCAGCTCGGGGGGACAGAACACTGGCCACACCTTC
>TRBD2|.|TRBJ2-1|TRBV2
CASTEAGLAGAYNEQFF
TGTGCCAGCACAGAGGCGGGACTAGCGGGAGCCTACAATGAGCAGTTCTTC
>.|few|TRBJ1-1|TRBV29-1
CSVRPRMNTEAFF
TGCAGCGTTCGTCCGAGAATGAACACTGAAGCTTTCTTT
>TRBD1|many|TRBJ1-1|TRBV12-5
CASGFTLQGALSEAFF
TGTGCTAGTGGTTTCACCCTACAGGGGGCCTTATCTGAAGCTTTCTTT
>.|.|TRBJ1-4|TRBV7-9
CASSFLEKLFF
TGTGCCAGCAGCTTCCTAGAAAAACTGTTTTTT
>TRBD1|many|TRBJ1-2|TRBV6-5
CASSYRRTGTGDGYTF
TGTGCCAGCAGTTACCGACGAACCGGGACAGGGGATGGCTACACCTTC
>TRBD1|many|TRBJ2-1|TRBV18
CASSAGTGSRIYNEQFF
TGTGCCAGCTCTGCCGGGACAGGTTCGAGAATCTACAATGAGCAGTTCTTC
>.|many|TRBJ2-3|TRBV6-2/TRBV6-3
CASSSFDGTDTQYF
TGTGCCAGCAGTTCCTTCGACGGCACAGATACGCAGTATTTT
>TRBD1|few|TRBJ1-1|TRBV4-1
CASSQDRGSAEAFF
TGCGCCAGCAGCCAAGACAGGGGGAGCGCTGAAGCTTTCTTT
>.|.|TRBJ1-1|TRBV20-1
CSARRDLGPIPEAFF
TGCAGTGCTAGAAGAGACCTAGGCCCAATCCCTGAAGCTTTCTTT
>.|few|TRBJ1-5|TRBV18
CASSRTNNQPQHF
TGTGCCAGCTCACGCACGAATAATCAGCCCCAGCATTTT
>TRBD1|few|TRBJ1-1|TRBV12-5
CASGFSQGGVEAFF
TGTGCTAGTGGTTTTAGCCAGGGGGGGGTTGAAGCTTTCTTT
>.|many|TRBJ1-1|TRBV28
CASKGSGVLFMNTEAFF
TGTGCCAGCAAGGGTTCCGGGGTCCTTTTCATGAACACTGAAGCTTTCTTT
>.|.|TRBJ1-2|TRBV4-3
CASSQGHGTRSPRDYGYTF
TGCGCCAGCAGCCAAGGTCACGGGACCCGCTCCCCTAGGGACTATGGCTACACCTTC
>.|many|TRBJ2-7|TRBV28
CASSFPRPGAVRQAYEQYF
TGTGCCAGCAGTTTCCCGCGACCCGGAGCGGTCCGACAGGCCTACGAGCAGTACTTC
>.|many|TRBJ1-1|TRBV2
CASSTSLQNSGTEAFF
TGTGCCAGCTCTACCTCCCTACAGAATTCAGGCACTGAAGCTTTCTTT
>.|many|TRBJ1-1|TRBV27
CASSLDMNTEAFF
TGTGCCAGCAGCTTAGACATGAACACTGAAGCTTTCTTT
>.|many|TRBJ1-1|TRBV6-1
CASSEGYTEAFF
TGTGCCAGCAGTGAGGGGTATACTGAAGCTTTCTTT
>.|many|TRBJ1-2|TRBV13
CASSLGYDYGYTF
TGTGCCAGCAGCTTAGGGTATGACTATGGCTACACCTTC
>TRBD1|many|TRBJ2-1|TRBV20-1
CSAMTGLVYNEQFF
TGCAGTGCTATGACAGGGTTAGTCTACAATGAGCAGTTCTTC